This T cell receptor (beta chain) was retrieved from a study of T cell responses to AZD1222 COVID-19 vaccine (dated by TCRdb to the early 2020s). Broadly, across the study: TCR sequencing was performed for over 230 trial participants, of whom roughly 200 were given two doses of AZD1222 and 26 were given two doses of MenACWY control vaccine. Trial participants were enrolled into age subgroups of 18-55, 56-69 and 70-plus years, which contained 148, 28 and 57 TCR-sequenced participants, respectively. Points the paper makes about the study in general: Nearly half of unique spike-specific TCRs reportedly recognized epitopes outside regions mutated in the B.1.351 and B.1.1.7 variants. Participants were mostly white British, with more females than males. The authors suggested clonal diversity may have been underestimated. Because no day 14 peak-response samples were available, repertoires were characterized only after the peak T cell response. CD4 TCRs associated with the vaccine covered the entire spike protein, and the dominant responses were in regions 160-218 and 743-854. Conclusions about previously exposed vaccinees were limited because only six AZD1222 recipients were SARS-CoV-2 seropositive at baseline. After two AZD1222 doses, both the breadth and the depth of spike-specific TCRs were significantly higher than at day 0 and than in MenACWY recipients. In the small 56-69-year group, the increase in depth fell short of significance, most likely because of low power.

This clone appeared a single time. Its antigen target is currently unknown. The junction differs from germline at one of its ends, possibly a read error. The CDR3 regions of human TCRbeta chains were analyzed by immunosequencing. Concerning the study's data processing: Repertoire TCRs were matched against a reference library of SARS-CoV-2-specific TCRs generated with the MIRA antigen-specificity platform. Breadth meant the fraction of unique TCRs that were SARS-CoV-2-associated, whereas depth meant the fraction of total T cells that were SARS-CoV-2-associated. Using the MIRA data, each spike-specific TCR was assigned both to the spike region to which the TCR was reactive and to a CD4 or CD8 class. Log10-transformed breadth and depth values were compared by one-way ANOVA with Sidak's multiple comparisons tests. TCRdb carries this immuneACCESS record with in-frame sequences only. Its versions omit some clonotypes, under half of them owing to an unresolved V gene in the studies checked, with the rest unexplained. D and trimming come from the DNA, and the V and J calls and clone size come from that table. In this sample the table shows about 130,000 clones, roughly 87% of which occur a single time. Over 9% of the sample rests with the top ten.

The time point label, read with the paper, signifies: about 28 days (+/-7) after the second vaccine dose. AZD1222 recipients with second doses at about 4 weeks or about 12 weeks were pooled, because spike-specific TCR depth and breadth did not differ between schedules. The vaccinee samples were drawn from two UK trials, COV001 and COV002, one of which was a single-blind randomized controlled phase 2/3 trial testing AZD1222 (ChAdOx1 nCoV-19) in healthy adults. For TCRbeta chain sequencing, PBMC samples from trial participants were taken at day 0 and at day 28 after the second dose. Measured from the cysteine to the phenylalanine, the CDR3 is 13 residues long. Only the CDR3 portion is preserved as DNA: 39 bases, with reading frame beginning at the first base. The germline V gene supplies CDR1 LGHNT and CDR2 FRNRAP.

This receptor chain uses TRBV12-5 and TRBJ2-7; the best D guess is TRBD1, with 5 bases matching. The sequences come from peripheral blood, collected 28 days after the second AZD1222 dose. This clonotype originated in an adult who received the AZD1222 COVID-19 vaccine. The CDR3 protein: CVSGLFQGGEQYF. The nucleotide sequence reads as follows: TGTGTTAGTGGTTTGTTTCAGGGCGGCGAGCAGTACTTC. Where the CDR3 stops, the reference TRBV12-5 and TRBJ2-7 genes take over; the full variable domain is DARVTQTPRHKVTEMGQEVTMRCQPILGHNTVFWYRQTMMQGLELLAYFRNRAPLDDSGMPKDRFSAEMPDATLATLKIQPSEPRDSAVYFCVSGLFQGGEQYFGPGTRLTVT.